This T cell receptor (beta chain) is drawn from a study of blood T cells in healthy people across ages. Study-level results: Measured against age, TCR beta diversity per million T cells decreased in a roughly linear manner.

CDR1 SQVTM and CDR2 ANQGSEA come from the germline V gene. The CDR3 totals 16 residues. J was trimmed by 0 bases and V by 3 bases; bases with no gene match: 11. The authors ran a second PCR of about 6 to 11 cycles using a sample-barcoded 5' primer and a J-beta primer mix. TCRdb independently ran MiXCR on the 5' RACE reads; one entry per CDR3 protein. Of 760,000 or so distinct CDR3 sequences listed, about 25% are singletons. Details on this clonotype: The target antigen is unknown.

Collection of approximately 9.3 milliliters of peripheral blood was performed for each donor. The same data also went into a second study, on T cells of mothers and their children. That report adds: Normalized overlap was always slightly, never significantly, higher in related than unrelated mother-child pairs.

Sequencing used blood. The chain links TRBV29-1 to TRBJ2-7, with TRBD1 identical over 7 bases. This TCR was recovered from a boy aged 5-17 years in good health. The CDR3 DNA sequence: TGCAGCGTTGAGGGTTTGGCCGGGACAGACTCCTACGAGCAGTACTTC. Translating gives CSVEGLAGTDSYEQYF.